One and the same sample provided the 28 T cell receptor beta chains below, sequenced in a study of circulating tumor DNA in untreated peripheral T-cell lymphoma. Sequencing was performed with immunoSEQ multiplex PCR; in TCRdb, only in-frame clones are kept and a portion is missing. This table holds roughly 8,600 clones, roughly four fifths found once. Material for sequencing was tumor tissue. The receptor set was obtained from a human donor with peripheral T-cell lymphoma.

The chain recombines TRBV30 with TRBJ1-1; D gene ambiguous. V lost 3 bases and J 6 bases, leaving 14 bases between the germline ends. Germline lookup yields CDR1 GTSNPN and CDR2 SVGIG (reference sequence). The CDR3 extends over 13 amino acids. The CDR3 DNA sequence: TGTGCCTGGAGACAGATCCTCTCCTCTGAAGCTTTCTTT. It translates to CAWRQILSSEAFF.

The gene calls are TRBV10-3 and TRBJ2-7, with D possibly being TRBD2 (5 bases). The germline V gene encodes CDR1 ENHRY and CDR2 SYGVKD. This CDR3 has 14 amino acids. The V end was cut by 0 bases, the J end by 1 base, with 7 bases between. The CDR3 protein is CAISESSGSYEQYF. As DNA, the CDR3 is TGTGCCATCAGTGAGTCGTCGGGATCCTACGAGCAGTACTTC.

The chain links TRBV12-5 to TRBJ2-4; D gene uncertain. Germline CDR1 is LGHNT and CDR2 is FRNRAP. V lost 2 bases and J 0 bases, leaving 8 bases between the germline ends. The CDR3 runs to 15 residues. The CDR3 DNA sequence: TGTGCTAGTGGTTTGAGTCGGCTAGCCAAAAACATTCAGTACTTC. Residues: CASGLSRLAKNIQYF. Based on the CDR3 plus reference TRBV12-5 and TRBJ2-4, the full variable domain is DARVTQTPRHKVTEMGQEVTMRCQPILGHNTVFWYRQTMMQGLELLAYFRNRAPLDDSGMPKDRFSAEMPDATLATLKIQPSEPRDSAVYFCASGLSRLAKNIQYFGAGTRLSVL.

The chain couples TRBV19 to TRBJ1-6; TRBD1 agrees at 9 bases. Germline V CDR1 and CDR2: LNHDA, SQIVND (reference sequence). V shed 5 bases, J shed 6 bases, and the junction held 2 bases outside the gene matches. The CDR3 runs 14 residues. The CDR3 here is CASSGDRANSPLHF. The CDR3 DNA follows: TGTGCCAGTAGTGGGGACAGGGCTAATTCACCCCTCCACTTT.

The chain uses TRBV6-8 and TRBJ1-2; no firm D call. V shed 2 bases and J shed 5 bases, with 24 bases lying between them. The CDR3 is 18 amino acids. Germline values: CDR1 MNHGY, CDR2 SAAAGT. CDR3 sequence (DNA): TGTGCCAGCAGTTACGATCACGCCCCGGGCGGAGTGAGGTATGGCTACACCTTC. Protein product: CASSYDHAPGGVRYGYTF.

The V and J genes are TRBV6-8 and TRBJ1-2; D is unresolved. The germline V and J ends were trimmed by 3 bases and 2 bases, with 25 bases remaining between them. The CDR3 is 19 residues long. Germline CDR1 and CDR2: MNHGY and SAAAGT. This CDR3 reads CASSYSTSDRVRRNYGYTF. Here the CDR3 DNA reads TGTGCCAGCAGTTATTCGACGAGCGATAGGGTCCGCCGGAACTATGGCTACACCTTC.

This rearrangement joins TRBV18 to TRBJ1-1, with 9 bases aligning to TRBD1. The CDR3 has 14 residues. From germline, CDR1 is KGHSH and CDR2 LQKENI. Germline trimming cut 3 bases from V and 3 bases from J; bases unmatched to any gene: 2. In nucleotides, the CDR3 is TGTGCCAGCTCACCGGGACAGGGTCACACTGAAGCTTTCTTT. It encodes CASSPGQGHTEAFF.

The CDR3 bases are TGTGCCAGCAGTGATGGTATATCGTCCTATAATTCACCCCTCCACTTT. Its protein product is CASSDGISSYNSPLHF. This rearrangement joins TRBV25-1 to TRBJ1-6, with D unresolved. The germline V gene has CDR1 MGHDK and CDR2 SYGVNS. The CDR3 spans 16 residues. Trimming cost V 3 bases and J 1 base, with 10 bases left between them. Using reference TRBV25-1 and TRBJ1-6 for the parts outside the CDR3, the full variable domain is EADIYQTPRYLVIGTGKKITLECSQTMGHDKMYWYQQDPGMELHLIHYSYGVNSTEKGDLSSESTVSRIRTEHFPLTLESARPSHTSQYLCASSDGISSYNSPLHFGNGTRLTVT.

V gene TRBV12-5 combines with J gene TRBJ2-2; tentatively, D is TRBD2 (5 bases). The V gene's germline CDR1 is LGHNT and CDR2 FRNRAP. The CDR3 runs to 16 residues. Trimming took off 6 bases at V and 3 bases at J, with 17 bases between the two ends. The CDR3 DNA sequence: TGTGCTAGTGGCCCCGAAGAGACCGGGGACACCGGGGAGCTGTTTTTT. Its translation: CASGPEETGDTGELFF.

The genes are TRBV30 and TRBJ2-4; D is perhaps TRBD2 (6 bases). The CDR3 is 14 residues long. Germline V gives CDR1 GTSNPN, CDR2 SVGIG (reference sequence). V lost 8 bases and J lost 0, with 14 bases in between. CDR3 sequence reads: CAGNPGLAKNIQYF. CDR3 nucleotides: TGTGCCGGTAATCCGGGACTAGCCAAAAACATTCAGTACTTC.

This chain joins TRBV7-1 and TRBJ1-5; D is undetermined. TRBV7-1 is an ORF, and what it does is uncertain. The ends were cut back, 4 bases at V and 6 bases at J, with 10 bases in the middle. The CDR3 contains 13 residues. CDR3 nucleotide sequence: TGTGCCAGCAGCTTAGAGGTTGGTCAGCCCCAGCATTTT. The encoded protein is CASSLEVGQPQHF.

The chain combines TRBV19 with TRBJ1-1; D may be TRBD1 (5 bases). Germline V gene lookup returns CDR1 LNHDA and CDR2 SQIVND (reference sequence). Trimming pared 1 base from V and 4 bases from J, leaving 10 bases between. This CDR3 comprises 14 residues. The CDR3 loop is CASSIVEGSTEAFF. The CDR3 nucleotides read TGTGCCAGTAGTATAGTAGAGGGGTCCACTGAAGCTTTCTTT.

This clone was recorded a few times. The V gene is TRBV11-3, the J gene TRBJ1-1; TRBD1 is a possible D gene (6 bases). Germline CDR1 reads SGHNT; CDR2 reads YENEEA. The germline V and J ends were trimmed by 5 bases and 6 bases, with 16 bases remaining between them. The CDR3 covers 14 residues. The chain's CDR3 is CASSPMGADPEAFF. Here the CDR3 DNA reads TGTGCCAGCAGCCCGATGGGGGCAGACCCTGAAGCTTTCTTT.

V usage is TRBV10-2 and J usage is TRBJ1-4, with no clear D. V was pared by 0 bases and J by 5 bases, with 4 bases between. In germline, CDR1 is WSHSY, CDR2 SAAADI. The CDR3 is made up of 13 amino acids. The CDR3 sequence is CASSESGNEKLFF. DNA for the CDR3: TGCGCCAGCAGTGAGTCAGGGAATGAAAAACTGTTTTTT.

The chain's CDR3 is CASSFIGGATDTQYF. CDR3 nucleotides: TGTGCCAGCAGCTTTATCGGAGGGGCCACAGATACGCAGTATTTT. The rearrangement links TRBV11-3 to TRBJ2-3, with a tentative D call TRBD2 (6 bases). CDR3 length: 15 residues. In germline, CDR1 is SGHNT, CDR2 YENEEA. Trimming pared 3 bases from V and 2 bases from J, leaving 12 bases between.

The chain employs TRBV6-8 and TRBJ2-1, with TRBD1 identical over 10 bases. The ends lost 5 bases at V and 3 bases at J; junction bases unmatched: 10. Germline CDR1 reads MNHGY; CDR2 reads SAAAGT. This CDR3 contains 17 residues. The CDR3 spells CASSGLPGQGNYNEQFF. CDR3 nucleotide sequence: TGTGCCAGCAGTGGCCTACCGGGACAGGGGAACTACAATGAGCAGTTCTTC.

The chain combines TRBV12-5 with TRBJ1-1, with no clear D. CDR1 and CDR2 (germline): LGHNT, FRNRAP. This CDR3 spans 12 amino acids. V was trimmed by 1 base and J by 4 bases, leaving 4 bases between them. CDR3 amino acids: CASGLGITEAFF. In nucleotides, the CDR3 is TGTGCTAGTGGTTTGGGTATCACTGAAGCTTTCTTT. The variable domain in full, completed from reference TRBV12-5 and TRBJ1-1, reads DARVTQTPRHKVTEMGQEVTMRCQPILGHNTVFWYRQTMMQGLELLAYFRNRAPLDDSGMPKDRFSAEMPDATLATLKIQPSEPRDSAVYFCASGLGITEAFFGQGTRLTVV.

The rearrangement links TRBV19 to TRBJ1-1; 7 bases fit TRBD1. The CDR3 has 14 amino acids. V gave up 2 bases and J gave up 5 bases; unmatched junction bases: 5. Germline V gives CDR1 LNHDA, CDR2 SQIVND (reference sequence). The CDR3 spells CASSILQGRTEAFF. The CDR3 bases are TGTGCCAGTAGTATATTACAGGGGAGGACTGAAGCTTTCTTT.

This clone was recorded only once. The gene calls are TRBV11-3 and TRBJ1-2; D not resolved. Looked up from germline, CDR1 is SGHNT and CDR2 is YENEEA. The CDR3 runs 14 residues. The germline V and J ends were trimmed by 3 bases and 6 bases, with 14 bases remaining between them. The CDR3 DNA reads as TGTGCCAGCAGCTTGTCGTATGCGGATAATGGCTACACCTTC. This gives the protein CASSLSYADNGYTF.

The chain is built from TRBV18 and TRBJ1-5, with D unclear. Germline values: CDR1 KGHSH, CDR2 LQKENI. The CDR3 contains 16 residues. Trimming removed 6 bases from V and 0 bases from J, with 15 bases in between. CDR3 in amino acids: CASSRSTRSSNQPQHF. The DNA for the CDR3 is TGTGCCAGCTCCCGTTCTACCAGATCTAGCAATCAGCCCCAGCATTTT.

The chain has TRBV5-1 and TRBJ1-2; D is unclear. The CDR3 runs 14 residues. From germline, CDR1 is SGHRS and CDR2 YFSETQ. V was cut by 7 bases and J by 2 bases, with 15 bases left in between. The DNA of the CDR3 is TGCGCCAGCTCCTTATCCGACTTAAACTATGGCTACACCTTC. Translated: CASSLSDLNYGYTF.

CDR3 sequence reads: CASSARGQITDTQYF. CDR3 DNA: TGTGCCAGCAGCGCAAGGGGACAGATCACAGATACGCAGTATTTT. The chain employs TRBV11-3 and TRBJ2-3; 7 bases fit TRBD1. V lost 5 bases to trimming and J lost 2 bases; unmatched junction nucleotides: 7. The CDR3 contains 15 residues. Germline V lookup: CDR1 SGHNT, CDR2 YENEEA.

The chain joins TRBV19 to TRBJ1-2; D is ambiguous. Germline V gene data show CDR1 as LNHDA and CDR2 as SQIVND (reference sequence). This CDR3 comprises 12 residues. Trimming cost V 5 bases and J 8 bases, with 12 bases left between them. CDR3 in amino acids: CASSADLGGYTF. The CDR3 DNA is TGTGCCAGTAGTGCGGACCTAGGGGGCTACACCTTC.

This chain uses TRBV19 with TRBJ1-1, with TRBD1 as a possible D gene (6 bases). Germline lookup yields CDR1 LNHDA and CDR2 SQIVND (reference sequence). The V gene lost 10 bases and the J gene lost 1 base, with 19 bases spanning the gap. The CDR3 is made up of 15 amino acids. The CDR3 is CATQPWDKANTEAFF. The DNA for the CDR3 is TGTGCCACCCAACCCTGGGACAAGGCGAACACTGAAGCTTTCTTT.

This clone was counted a single time. V is TRBV30 and J is TRBJ1-1, with D hard to call. The CDR3 runs 11 residues. The V end lost 2 bases, the J end lost 4 bases, and 5 bases lay between the germline ends. CDR1 is GTSNPN, CDR2 SVGIG, per germline (reference sequence). The CDR3 DNA reads as TGTGCCTGGAGTTGGAGCACTGAAGCTTTCTTT. Its protein is CAWSWSTEAFF. The full variable domain, in which reference TRBV30 and TRBJ1-1 provide the parts outside the CDR3, is SQTIHQWPATLVQPVGSPLSLECTVEGTSNPNLYWYRQAAGRGLQLLFYSVGIGQISSEVPQNLSASRPQDRQFILSSKKLLLSDSGFYLCAWSWSTEAFFGQGTRLTVV.

The CDR3 region is CASSHLRTGSYEQYF. DNA of the CDR3: TGTGCCAGTAGCCACCTCCGGACAGGGAGCTACGAGCAGTACTTC. The rearrangement uses TRBV19 and TRBJ2-7; 8 nucleotides match TRBD1. Germline CDR1 LNHDA, CDR2 SQIVND (reference sequence). With V trimmed by 6 bases and J by 3 bases, 10 bases remained unmatched. The CDR3 has 15 amino acids.

The genes are TRBV18 and TRBJ1-1; a possible D gene is TRBD1 (6 bases). Germline assignment: CDR1 KGHSH and CDR2 LQKENI. V gave up 3 bases and J gave up 1 base, with 27 bases separating them. This CDR3 has 20 amino acids. CDR3 sequence: CASSPRLRASTGPPNTEAFF. CDR3 bases: TGTGCCAGCTCACCCCGCCTACGCGCCTCAACAGGGCCGCCGAACACTGAAGCTTTCTTT.

This clone was detected once. V and J are TRBV6-8 and TRBJ1-4; D not certain. CDR1 and CDR2 (germline): MNHGY, SAAAGT. With 6 bases removed from V and 1 base from J, the gap between germline ends came to 9 bases. This CDR3 comprises 14 residues. The CDR3 DNA reads TGTGCCAGCAGACTCAGCCTAACTAATGAAAAACTGTTTTTT. Its protein is CASRLSLTNEKLFF.